One and the same sample provided the 12 T cell receptor beta chains below, sequenced in a study of blood T cell repertoires in COVID-19 (TCRdb year 2020). The method behind the library was the immunoSEQ multiplex PCR assay. TCRdb retrieved this table from immuneACCESS and kept in-frame rearrangements only. Not all clones are present; in checked studies, unresolved V genes account for under half, and no reason is known for the remainder. This sample has 150,000 to 200,000 clones in its table, and roughly 81% of those were observed once. The top ten clonotypes cover 10% to 15% of the sample. The sequencing input was peripheral blood. These receptors were taken from an elderly woman with COVID-19, enrolled during active disease.

This clone was recorded a few times. The V and J genes are TRBV6-5 and TRBJ1-1, with no clear D. Germline V CDR1 and CDR2: MNHEY, SVGAGI. There are 13 residues in the CDR3. V was trimmed by 8 bases and J by 2 bases, leaving 12 bases between them. The CDR3, as DNA: TGTGCCAGCCGGCGGGGAATTAACACTGAAGCTTTCTTT. It specifies CASRRGINTEAFF.

This sequence joins TRBV18 and TRBJ2-2; maybe TRBD1 (7 bases). This CDR3 is 15 amino acids long. V was clipped by 2 bases and J by 4 bases, with 11 bases between them. Germline V lookup: CDR1 KGHSH, CDR2 LQKENI. The DNA of the CDR3 is TGTGCCAGCTCACCAAGGAGGGGGCCCACCGGGGAGCTGTTTTTT. Residues: CASSPRRGPTGELFF.

This rearrangement joins TRBV29-1 to TRBJ2-1; a weak D match, TRBD1 (7 bases). V gave up 5 bases and J gave up 1 base, with 15 bases separating them. The CDR3 has 15 amino acids. Per the germline V gene, CDR1 is SQVTM and CDR2 is ANQGSEA. The CDR3 DNA sequence: TGCAGCGTTACTGGACAGGCGGGGTCCTACAATGAGCAGTTCTTC. This translates into CSVTGQAGSYNEQFF.

V is TRBV2 and J is TRBJ2-1, with 8 bases aligning to TRBD2. The V and J ends lost 8 bases and 4 bases, in that order; junction bases with no gene match: 13. The CDR3 has 16 amino acids. CDR1 and CDR2 from the germline V gene are SNHLY and FYNNEI. CDR3 sequence reads: CASRTLAAGSYNEQFF. The CDR3 coding sequence is TGTGCCAGCCGAACACTAGCGGCAGGGAGTTACAATGAGCAGTTCTTC.

V gene TRBV29-1 combines with J gene TRBJ2-7; 10 nucleotides align to TRBD1. Trimming at V came to 3 bases and at J to 3 bases, leaving 2 bases not matched to a gene. The CDR3 spans 13 residues. Per the germline V gene, CDR1 is SQVTM and CDR2 is ANQGSEA. CDR3 in DNA: TGCAGCGTTGAGGGGACAGGGGACTACGAGCAGTACTTC. Translating it yields CSVEGTGDYEQYF.

The chain couples TRBV6-2 or TRBV6-3 to TRBJ2-5, with 10 bases that match TRBD2. The CDR3 extends over 17 amino acids. V shed 2 bases and J 9 bases; nucleotides not matched to a gene: 15. Germline loops: CDR1 MNHEY, CDR2 SVGEGT. The CDR3 sequence is CASSYGASGSAGGSQYF. Here the CDR3 DNA reads TGTGCCAGCAGTTACGGAGCTAGCGGGAGCGCAGGAGGTTCCCAGTACTTC.

The rearrangement uses TRBV9 and TRBJ2-7, with D perhaps matching TRBD2 (6 bases). Trimming took 0 bases from V and 4 from J, leaving 11 bases between them. The CDR3 is 14 amino acids. Germline assignment: CDR1 SGDLS and CDR2 YYNGEE. DNA of the CDR3: TGTGCCAGCAGCGTAGCTGGACTACCTTACGAGCAGTACTTC. Translating gives CASSVAGLPYEQYF.

This chain joins TRBV18 and TRBJ1-5; no clear D gene. Trimming removed 3 bases from V and 4 bases from J, with 7 bases in between. CDR1 and CDR2 (germline): KGHSH, LQKENI. This CDR3 contains 13 residues. The CDR3 loop reads CASSPWANQPQHF. The DNA of the CDR3 is TGTGCCAGCTCACCCTGGGCGAATCAGCCCCAGCATTTT.

This clone appeared a few times. The rearrangement joins TRBV27 to TRBJ2-2; D is undetermined. The CDR3 extends over 14 amino acids. Trimming pared 6 bases from V and 2 bases from J, leaving 10 bases between. The germline V gene has CDR1 MNHEY and CDR2 SMNVEV (reference sequence). CDR3 region: CASRPRVNTGELFF. CDR3 nucleotides: TGTGCCAGCAGGCCCCGAGTTAACACCGGGGAGCTGTTTTTT.

This clone appeared a few times. The chain employs TRBV9 and TRBJ2-1, with D unclear. Germline V gives CDR1 SGDLS, CDR2 YYNGEE. The CDR3 loop spans 13 amino acids. V lost 0 bases, J lost 5 bases, and 6 bases lay in between. The CDR3 here is CASSVGQDNEQFF. The CDR3 DNA follows: TGTGCCAGCAGCGTAGGGCAGGACAATGAGCAGTTCTTC. Drawing the rest from reference TRBV9 and TRBJ2-1, the complete variable domain is DSGVTQTPKHLITATGQRVTLRCSPRSGDLSVYWYQQSLDQGLQFLIQYYNGEERAKGNILERFSAQQFPDLHSELNLSSLELGDSALYFCASSVGQDNEQFFGPGTRLTVL.

A remark on this clone: Being one base from a much bigger clone, this may be a read error. V usage is TRBV28 and J usage is TRBJ2-7; 7 bases agree with TRBD1. The ends lost 3 bases at V and 0 bases at J; junction bases unmatched: 2. Germline lookup yields CDR1 MDHEN and CDR2 SYDVKM. There are 14 residues in the CDR3. This chain's CDR3 is CASSLDRSSYEQYF. In DNA form, the CDR3 reads TGTGCCAGCAGTTTGGACAGGAGCTCCTACGAGCAGTACTTC.

The genes are TRBV5-1 and TRBJ2-7; 13 nucleotides match TRBD2. The CDR3 is 16 residues long. Germline V CDR1 and CDR2: SGHRS, YFSETQ. The junction had 4 bases not matched to a gene; V was cut back by 4 bases and J by 0 bases. CDR3 sequence: CASSRTSGSSSYEQYF. The DNA of the CDR3 is TGCGCCAGCAGCCGGACTAGCGGGAGCAGCTCCTACGAGCAGTACTTC.